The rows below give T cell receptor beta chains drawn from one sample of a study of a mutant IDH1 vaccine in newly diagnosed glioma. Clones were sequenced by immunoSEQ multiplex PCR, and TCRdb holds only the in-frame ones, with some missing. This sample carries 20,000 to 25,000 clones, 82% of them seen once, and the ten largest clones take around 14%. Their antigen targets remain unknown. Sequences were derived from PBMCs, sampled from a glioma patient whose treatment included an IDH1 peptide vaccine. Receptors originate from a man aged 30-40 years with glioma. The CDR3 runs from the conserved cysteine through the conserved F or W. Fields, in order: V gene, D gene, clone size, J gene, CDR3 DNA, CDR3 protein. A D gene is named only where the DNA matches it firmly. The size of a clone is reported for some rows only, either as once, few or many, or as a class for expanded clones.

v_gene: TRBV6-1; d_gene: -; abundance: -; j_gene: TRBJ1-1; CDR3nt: TGTGCCAGCAGTGTAACAGTGAACACTGAAGCTTTCTTT; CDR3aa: CASSVTVNTEAFF
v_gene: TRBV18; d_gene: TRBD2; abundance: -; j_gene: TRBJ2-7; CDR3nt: TGTGCCAGCTCACCTTCCGGGGGGGCCTCCTACGAGCAGTACTTC; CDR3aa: CASSPSGGASYEQYF
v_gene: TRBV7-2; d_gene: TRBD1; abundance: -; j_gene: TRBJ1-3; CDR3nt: TGTGCCAGCAGCTTAGGGTCCAGGGGGACTGGAAACACCATATATTTT; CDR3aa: CASSLGSRGTGNTIYF
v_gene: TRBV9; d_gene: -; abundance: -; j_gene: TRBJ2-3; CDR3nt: TGTGCCAGCAGCTCACGGGGGAGAGACACAGATACGCAGTATTTT; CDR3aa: CASSSRGRDTDTQYF
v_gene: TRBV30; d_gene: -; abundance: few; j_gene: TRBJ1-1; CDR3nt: TGTGCCTGGAACCCCCGGCAGACTGAAGCTTTCTTT; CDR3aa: CAWNPRQTEAFF
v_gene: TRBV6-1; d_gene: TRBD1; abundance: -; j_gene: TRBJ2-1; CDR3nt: TGTGCCAGCAGCCGACAGGGGGCAAGGTACAATGAGCAGTTCTTC; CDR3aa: CASSRQGARYNEQFF
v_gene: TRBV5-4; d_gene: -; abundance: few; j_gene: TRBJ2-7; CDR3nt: TGTGCCAGCAGCTTGGGATACGAGCAGTACTTC; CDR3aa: CASSLGYEQYF
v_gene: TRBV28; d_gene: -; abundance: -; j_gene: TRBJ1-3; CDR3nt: TGTGCCAGCCACACTCCGGGGACAGGAAACACCATATATTTT; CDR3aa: CASHTPGTGNTIYF
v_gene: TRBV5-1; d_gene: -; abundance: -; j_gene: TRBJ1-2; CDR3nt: TGCGCCAGCAGCGGGGACGGAAACTATGGCTACACCTTC; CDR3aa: CASSGDGNYGYTF
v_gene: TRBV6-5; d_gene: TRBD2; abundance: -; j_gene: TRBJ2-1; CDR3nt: TGTGCCGGAAAGCGGGGTGAGCAGTTCTTC; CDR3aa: CAGKRGEQFF
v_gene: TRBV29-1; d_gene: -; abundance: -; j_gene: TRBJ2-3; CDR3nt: TGCAGCGTTGAAGGCGGCGGCCACACAGATACGCAGTATTTT; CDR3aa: CSVEGGGHTDTQYF
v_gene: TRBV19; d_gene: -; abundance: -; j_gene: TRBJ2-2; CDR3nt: TGTGCCAGTAGTGCGCCGGGACACCCTACCGGGGAGCTGTTTTTT; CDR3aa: CASSAPGHPTGELFF
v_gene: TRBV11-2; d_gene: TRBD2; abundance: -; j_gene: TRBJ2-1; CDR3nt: TGTGCCAGCAGCCCTTTTGGGGCAGCGGGAGGGATGGACAATGAGCAGTTCTTC; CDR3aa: CASSPFGAAGGMDNEQFF
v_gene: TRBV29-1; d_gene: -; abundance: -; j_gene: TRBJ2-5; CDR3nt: TGCAGCGTTGAGAGGACGGGACGGGAGACCCAGTACTTC; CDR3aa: CSVERTGRETQYF
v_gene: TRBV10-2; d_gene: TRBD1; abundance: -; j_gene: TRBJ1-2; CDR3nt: TGCGCCAGCAGTGACCTGCCGCAGGGGGCAAAGGGCTACACCTTC; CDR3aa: CASSDLPQGAKGYTF
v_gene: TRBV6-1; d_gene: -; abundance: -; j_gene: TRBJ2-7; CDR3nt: TGTGCCAGCCTAGGGGGGGACAGGAATATCGGGCAGTACTTC; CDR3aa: CASLGGDRNIGQYF
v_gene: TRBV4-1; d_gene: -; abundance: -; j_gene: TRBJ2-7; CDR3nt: TGCGCCAGCAGCCAAGATGGCCAGGGGTACGAGCAGTACTTC; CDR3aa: CASSQDGQGYEQYF
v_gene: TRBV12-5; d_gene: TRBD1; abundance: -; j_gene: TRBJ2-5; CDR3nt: TGTGCTAGTGGTTTGGGACCCATCGGGACAGGGTACCAAGAGACCCAGTACTTC; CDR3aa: CASGLGPIGTGYQETQYF
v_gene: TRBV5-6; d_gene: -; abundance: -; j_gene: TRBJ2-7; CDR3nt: TGTGCCAGCAGCCCCCTCGTTACGTCCTACGAGCAGTACTTC; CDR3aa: CASSPLVTSYEQYF